The table lists the clone carrying this T cell receptor (beta chain) with a few counts. The CDR3 consists of 16 residues. CDR1 and CDR2 from the germline V gene are SGHTA and FQGNSA. V was cut by 0 bases and J by 2 bases, with 11 bases left in between. The entry originates in a study of T cell repertoires in cytomegalovirus infection. TCRdb passed the reads through MiXCR, listing each CDR3 protein once. Seen here are 150,000 to 200,000 distinct CDR3 sequences, roughly 19% observed once, and the top ten hold approximately 2.9%. The sample taken for sequencing was PBMCs. V is TRBV7-2 and J is TRBJ2-1, with D uncertain. This TCR was sampled from a human donor in good health (CMV status not recorded). Some clones in this sample may be carry-over from other donors' samples. CDR3 in amino acids: CASSLAPGPPYNEQFF. The CDR3 DNA follows: TGTGCCAGCAGCTTAGCGCCAGGACCCCCCTACAATGAGCAGTTCTTC.